The 4 T cell receptor beta chains given below trace back to one sample, sequenced in a study of blood T cell repertoires in COVID-19. Sequencing was performed with immunoSEQ multiplex PCR; in TCRdb, only in-frame clones are kept and a portion is missing. The table has some 220,000 clones, under 85% seen once. The sequenced sample consisted of peripheral blood. The receptor set was obtained from a human donor in a cohort sampled during active COVID-19.

V is TRBV5-1 and J is TRBJ2-3, with D possibly being TRBD2 (5 bases). Trimming took off 2 bases at V and 0 bases at J, with 7 bases between the two ends. Germline CDR1 SGHRS, CDR2 YFSETQ. The CDR3 consists of 14 residues. The CDR3 region has the DNA TGCGCCAGCAGCTTTGAGCGGAGCACAGATACGCAGTATTTT. Amino acid sequence: CASSFERSTDTQYF.

The gene calls are TRBV27 and TRBJ2-7; 9 positions agree with TRBD2. Trimming took 0 bases from V and 5 from J; bases not matched to a gene: 8. The germline CDR1 and CDR2 sequences are MNHEY and SMNVEV (reference sequence). The CDR3 covers 16 residues. CDR3 amino acids: CASSLSRGRAPDEQYF. CDR3 coding DNA: TGTGCCAGCAGTTTATCACGCGGGAGGGCCCCGGACGAGCAGTACTTC.

The chain has TRBV28 and TRBJ1-1; 7 nucleotides match TRBD1. The CDR3 consists of 14 residues. The junction had 7 bases not matched to a gene; V was cut back by 5 bases and J by 4 bases. The germline gives CDR1 MDHEN, CDR2 SYDVKM. CDR3 in DNA: TGTGCCAGCAGTACACAGGGGAAAGGCACTGAAGCTTTCTTT. Protein product: CASSTQGKGTEAFF.

The rearrangement uses TRBV10-2 and TRBJ2-1, with TRBD2 matching 7 bases. Per germline, CDR1 WSHSY and CDR2 SAAADI. Trimming at V came to 7 bases and at J to 9 bases, leaving 9 bases not matched to a gene. The CDR3 has 13 residues. The CDR3 loop reads CASTSRQRGEQFF. The DNA of the CDR3 is TGCGCCAGCACCTCTAGACAGCGGGGTGAGCAGTTCTTC.